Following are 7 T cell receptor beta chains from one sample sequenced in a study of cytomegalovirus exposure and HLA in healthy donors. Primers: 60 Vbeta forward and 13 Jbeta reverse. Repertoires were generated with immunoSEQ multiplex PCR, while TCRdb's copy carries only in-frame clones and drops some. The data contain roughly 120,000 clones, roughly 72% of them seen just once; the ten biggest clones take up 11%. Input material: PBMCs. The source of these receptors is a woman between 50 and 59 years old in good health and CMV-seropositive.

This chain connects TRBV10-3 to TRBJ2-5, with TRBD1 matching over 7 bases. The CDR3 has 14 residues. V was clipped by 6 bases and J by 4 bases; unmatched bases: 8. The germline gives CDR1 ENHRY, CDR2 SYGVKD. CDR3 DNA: TGTGCCATCAGGACAGGGAATCAATTAGAGACCCAGTACTTC. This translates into CAIRTGNQLETQYF.

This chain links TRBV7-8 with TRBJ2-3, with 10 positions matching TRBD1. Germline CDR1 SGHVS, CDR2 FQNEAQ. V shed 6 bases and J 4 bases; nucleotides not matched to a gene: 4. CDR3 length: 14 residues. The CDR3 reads CASRRDRGSDTQYF. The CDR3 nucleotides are TGTGCCAGCAGGAGGGACAGGGGATCAGATACGCAGTATTTT.

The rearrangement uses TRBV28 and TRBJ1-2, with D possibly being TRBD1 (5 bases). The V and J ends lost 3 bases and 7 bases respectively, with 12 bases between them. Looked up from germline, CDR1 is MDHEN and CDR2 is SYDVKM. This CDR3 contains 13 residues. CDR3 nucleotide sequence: TGTGCCAGCAGTTTGATGGGGGGTTCTGGCTACACCTTC. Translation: CASSLMGGSGYTF.

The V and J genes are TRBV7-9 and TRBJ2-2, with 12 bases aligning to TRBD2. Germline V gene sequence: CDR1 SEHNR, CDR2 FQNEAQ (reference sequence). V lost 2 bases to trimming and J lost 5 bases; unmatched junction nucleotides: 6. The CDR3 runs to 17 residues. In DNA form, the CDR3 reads TGTGCCAGCAGCTTATTACTAGCGGGAGGAAATACCGGGGAGCTGTTTTTT. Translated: CASSLLLAGGNTGELFF.

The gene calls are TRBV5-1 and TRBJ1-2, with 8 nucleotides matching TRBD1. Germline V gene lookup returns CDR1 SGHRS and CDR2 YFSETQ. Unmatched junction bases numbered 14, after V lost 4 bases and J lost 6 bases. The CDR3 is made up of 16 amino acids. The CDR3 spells CASSPTFSGTGDGYTF. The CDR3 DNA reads TGCGCCAGCAGCCCCACTTTCTCTGGGACAGGTGATGGCTACACCTTC.

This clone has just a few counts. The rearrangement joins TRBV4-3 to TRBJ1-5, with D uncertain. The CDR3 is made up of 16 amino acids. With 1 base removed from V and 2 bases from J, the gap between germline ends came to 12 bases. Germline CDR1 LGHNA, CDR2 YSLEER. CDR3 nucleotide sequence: TGCGCCAGCAGCCAAGGAGCCCTCCAGGGCAATCAGCCCCAGCATTTT. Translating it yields CASSQGALQGNQPQHF.

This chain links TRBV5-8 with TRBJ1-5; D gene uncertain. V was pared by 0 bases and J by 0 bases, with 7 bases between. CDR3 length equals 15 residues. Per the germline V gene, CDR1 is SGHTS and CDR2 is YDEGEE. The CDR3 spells CASSLEQYSNQPQHF. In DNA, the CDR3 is TGTGCCAGCAGCTTGGAACAGTATAGCAATCAGCCCCAGCATTTT.